Below are 24 T cell receptor beta chains sequenced from a single sample in a study of CD8 T cells in ankylosing spondylitis (dated by TCRdb to about 2017). The receptor library was made with 5' RACE. Sequencing was carried out with an Illumina HiSeq 2500. TCRdb handled the public reads itself, with Q25 trimming in fastp and clone calling in MiXCR, and kept productive beta chains. Rows matching on CDR3 protein sequence are summarized as one entry with the most common DNA and genes. This sample is represented by tens of thousands of distinct CDR3 sequences; about 8.3% of them were singletons. The biggest ten clones account for about 31% of the sample. These TCRs are of unknown antigen specificity. Here is what the overall study found, with its caveats: Blood from ankylosing spondylitis patients appeared to be characterized by a TCR beta motif made up of under ten highly homologous amino acid variants.

The specimen was blood, either unsorted or a sorted T cell fraction (not recorded which). These receptors were taken from a male donor with ankylosing spondylitis.

This clonotype was observed a handful of times. This chain joins TRBV7-8 and TRBJ2-1; unclear D gene. This CDR3 spans 16 amino acids. The V gene's germline CDR1 is SGHVS and CDR2 FQNEAQ. V was trimmed by 0 bases and J by 0 bases, leaving 9 bases between them. In DNA form, the CDR3 reads TGTGCCAGCAGCTTAGCTGGCCGACGCTCCTACAATGAGCAGTTCTTC. This sequence encodes CASSLAGRRSYNEQFF.

This clonotype was recorded a few times. V gene TRBV28 combines with J gene TRBJ2-7; 11 nucleotides agree with TRBD2. Germline trimming cut 5 bases from V and 9 bases from J; bases unmatched to any gene: 6. From germline, CDR1 is MDHEN and CDR2 SYDVKM. This CDR3 comprises 13 residues. For the CDR3, the DNA is TGTGCCAGCAGTCTTCTAGCGGGAGGTGTGCAGTACGTC. Amino acid sequence: CASSLLAGGVQYV.

This clonotype was seen only a few times. CDR3 protein: CASSEALWVGGAETQYF. In DNA form, the CDR3 reads TGTGCCAGCAGTGAAGCGCTGTGGGTAGGGGGCGCGGAGACCCAGTACTTC. The V gene is TRBV6-1, the J gene TRBJ2-5; 7 bases line up with TRBD1. The CDR3 runs 17 residues. Losses at the gene ends were 0 bases for V and 5 bases for J; bases not matched to a gene: 12. CDR1 MNHNS and CDR2 SASEGT come from the germline V gene.

This clonotype was detected many times. CDR3 nucleotide sequence: TGTGCCAGCAGCGTAGTGAGGGGACACTCTTCCCATGAGCAGTTCTTC. It is translated as CASSVVRGHSSHEQFF. The rearrangement joins TRBV9 to TRBJ2-1, with a weak D call TRBD1 (6 bases). Deletions cut 0 bases from V and 8 bases from J, with 18 bases between. The germline V gene encodes CDR1 SGDLS and CDR2 YYNGEE. This CDR3 spans 16 amino acids.

A note on this clonotype: A much larger clone lies one base from this, so it may be a read error. The chain is built from TRBV27 and TRBJ1-6; D remains unclear. The CDR3 totals 13 residues. Germline CDR1 and CDR2: MNHEY and SMNVEV (reference sequence). CDR3 region: CASRLSIDSPLHF. The CDR3 DNA follows: TGTGCCAGCAGATTATCGATTGATTCACCCCTCCACTTT.

The V gene is TRBV5-5, the J gene TRBJ2-7; D not resolved. The V gene lost 0 bases and the J gene lost 1 base, with 11 bases spanning the gap. This CDR3 has 15 amino acids. Per the germline V gene, CDR1 is SGHKS and CDR2 is YYEKEE (reference sequence). The CDR3 loop reads CASSLGRANSYEQYF. In DNA, the CDR3 is TGTGCCAGCAGCTTGGGAAGGGCGAATTCCTACGAGCAGTACTTC. The full variable domain, with the rest looked up from reference TRBV5-5 and TRBJ2-7, is DAGVTQSPTHLIKTRGQQVTLRCSPISGHKSVSWYQQVLGQGPQFIFQYYEKEERGRGNFPDRFSARQFPNYSSELNVNALLLGDSALYLCASSLGRANSYEQYFGPGTRLTVT.

This clonotype has a count of ten or more. The chain uses TRBV6-2 or TRBV6-3 and TRBJ2-1; perhaps TRBD2 as D (6 bases). CDR1 and CDR2 from the germline V gene are MNHEY and SVGEGT. V was pared by 6 bases and J by 0 bases, with 12 bases between. This CDR3 has 15 amino acids. CDR3 protein: CASSRDWSSYNEQFF. DNA for the CDR3: TGTGCCAGCAGCCGGGACTGGAGCTCCTACAATGAGCAGTTCTTC.

The chain is built from TRBV4-1 and TRBJ2-1; 11 nucleotides match TRBD2. The CDR3 length is 16 residues. The V gene's germline CDR1 is MGHRA and CDR2 YSYEKL. V was pared by 1 base and J by 4 bases, with 3 bases of the junction left unmatched. CDR3 in amino acids: CASSQGGLAEYNEQFF. The CDR3 DNA is TGCGCCAGCAGCCAAGGGGGACTAGCGGAATACAATGAGCAGTTCTTC.

This clonotype was counted a single time. A junction end diverges from the germline sequence, so it may reflect a read error. V is TRBV7-9 and J is TRBJ2-3, with 9 bases that match TRBD2. CDR3 length: 15 residues. The germline V gene has CDR1 SEHNR and CDR2 FQNEAQ (reference sequence). The CDR3 bases are TGTGTCAGCAGCTTCCTAGCGGGGAGCACAGATACGCAGTATTTT. This encodes CVSSFLAGSTDTQYF.

The V call is TRBV23-1, the J call TRBJ2-1; 9 positions match TRBD1. TRBV23-1 carries the ORF label, with uncertain function. The CDR3 consists of 16 residues. V was pared by 3 bases and J by 7 bases, with 10 bases of the junction left unmatched. The CDR3 sequence is CASSHFNRGPGNEQFF. CDR3 sequence (DNA): TGCGCCAGCAGTCATTTTAACAGGGGGCCAGGTAATGAGCAGTTCTTC.

This clonotype was counted between two and nine times. The V gene is TRBV20-1, the J gene TRBJ1-1, with D maybe TRBD1 (5 bases). From germline, CDR1 is DFQATT and CDR2 SNEGSKA (reference sequence). The V gene lost 0 bases and the J gene lost 5 bases, with 10 bases spanning the gap. The CDR3 covers 13 residues. CDR3 DNA: TGCAGTGCTAGAGAAGACAGTCCTACTGAAGCTTTCTTT. The encoded protein is CSAREDSPTEAFF.

V and J are TRBV25-1 and TRBJ1-1, with TRBD1 as a possible D gene (6 bases). CDR3 length equals 12 residues. V dropped 2 bases and J dropped 5 bases, with 6 bases sitting between them. Per the germline V gene, CDR1 is MGHDK and CDR2 is SYGVNS. CDR3 nucleotide sequence: TGTGCCAGCAGTGAACAGGGGACTGAAGCTTTCTTT. Its protein product is CASSEQGTEAFF. The full variable domain, in which reference TRBV25-1 and TRBJ1-1 provide the parts outside the CDR3, is EADIYQTPRYLVIGTGKKITLECSQTMGHDKMYWYQQDPGMELHLIHYSYGVNSTEKGDLSSESTVSRIRTEHFPLTLESARPSHTSQYLCASSEQGTEAFFGQGTRLTVV.

This clonotype was seen at least ten times. The chain recombines TRBV11-2 with TRBJ2-7; TRBD2 agrees at 10 bases. This CDR3 contains 15 residues. The V segment lost 5 bases and the J segment 4 bases; nucleotides outside the gene matches: 8. Germline assignment: CDR1 SGHAT and CDR2 FQNNGV. The DNA of the CDR3 is TGTGCCAGCAGCGCTAGCGGGAGTTTCTGGTACGAGCAGTACGTC. Protein: CASSASGSFWYEQYV.

The chain uses TRBV10-2 and TRBJ2-1, with TRBD2 as a possible D gene (6 bases). V lost 5 bases and J 3 bases, leaving 14 bases between the germline ends. Germline CDR1 reads WSHSY; CDR2 reads SAAADI. CDR3 length equals 15 residues. For the CDR3, the DNA is TGCGCCAGCAGTAGAGAGGGACTTCGCTACAATGAGCAGTTCTTC. The encoded protein is CASSREGLRYNEQFF.

This chain joins TRBV20-1 and TRBJ2-2; D is perhaps TRBD1 (6 bases). Germline CDR1 is DFQATT and CDR2 is SNEGSKA (reference sequence). The CDR3 extends over 13 amino acids. The V and J ends lost 8 bases and 1 base respectively, with 11 bases between them. The CDR3 protein is CSMGHRNTGELFF. The CDR3 coding sequence is TGCAGTATGGGACACCGGAACACCGGGGAGCTGTTTTTT.

The chain's CDR3 is CASSQDAGAGTEAFF. CDR3 sequence (DNA): TGTGCCAGCAGCCAAGATGCAGGGGCGGGCACTGAAGCTTTCTTT. This rearrangement joins TRBV3-1 to TRBJ1-1, with a tentative D call TRBD1 (6 bases). The CDR3 loop spans 15 amino acids. CDR1 is LGHDT and CDR2 is YNNKEL in the germline V gene (reference sequence). The germline V and J ends were trimmed by 0 bases and 4 bases, with 12 bases remaining between them.

This clonotype occurred many times. The chain employs TRBV29-1 and TRBJ1-2; D is unresolved. Trimming removed 7 bases at V and 5 bases at J, with 11 bases between. The germline V gene has CDR1 SQVTM and CDR2 ANQGSEA. The CDR3 runs 11 residues. Here the CDR3 reads CSAVTTYGYTF. CDR3 DNA: TGCAGCGCGGTGACAACTTATGGCTACACCTTC.

CDR3 residues: CASDSPGLPNTGELFF. CDR3 nucleotide sequence: TGTGCCAGCGATTCACCGGGACTCCCGAACACCGGGGAGCTGTTTTTT. The chain recombines TRBV28 with TRBJ2-2; possibly TRBD2 for D (6 bases). The CDR3 covers 16 residues. Germline-derived CDR1 and CDR2 are MDHEN and SYDVKM. Between the trimmed V and J ends, which lost 8 bases and 0 bases, there was a span of 16 bases.

The J gene is TRBJ2-7, the V gene TRBV7-8; D may match TRBD1 or TRBD2 (5 bases each). The CDR3 is 15 residues long. V was pared by 5 bases and J by 1 base, with 15 bases between. The germline CDR1 and CDR2 sequences are SGHVS and FQNEAQ. The CDR3 protein is CASSNYGTDSYEQYF. CDR3 bases: TGTGCCAGCAGCAATTATGGGACGGATTCCTACGAGCAGTACTTC.

At least ten counts were recorded for this clonotype. The chain links TRBV10-2 to TRBJ1-1, with no clear D. Per the germline V gene, CDR1 is WSHSY and CDR2 is SAAADI. This CDR3 has 12 amino acids. The V gene lost 3 bases and the J gene lost 4 bases, with 6 bases spanning the gap. This CDR3 reads CASSERVTEAFF. Written as DNA, the CDR3 is TGCGCCAGCAGTGAAAGAGTCACTGAAGCTTTCTTT.

J is TRBJ1-5 and V is TRBV4-1; 8 nucleotides agree with TRBD1. The CDR3 covers 16 residues. V lost 1 base to trimming and J lost 4 bases; unmatched junction nucleotides: 6. Per germline, CDR1 MGHRA and CDR2 YSYEKL. The CDR3, as DNA: TGCGCCAGCAGCCAAGGGGGGACAGGACAAAATCAGCCCCAGCATTTT. Its protein is CASSQGGTGQNQPQHF.

This clonotype was seen a few times. The chain combines TRBV11-2 with TRBJ2-1; 11 bases line up with TRBD2. The ends lost 3 bases at V and 5 bases at J; junction bases unmatched: 9. The CDR3 covers 17 residues. CDR1 is SGHAT and CDR2 is FQNNGV in the germline V gene. This CDR3 is CASSFTRLAGPHNEQFF. DNA for the CDR3: TGTGCCAGCAGCTTCACGCGACTAGCGGGACCCCACAATGAGCAGTTCTTC.

This clonotype was detected ten times or more. The rearrangement links TRBV6-5 to TRBJ1-1, with a weak D call TRBD1 (6 bases). Trimming took 6 bases from V and 8 from J, leaving 10 bases between them. Germline-derived CDR1 and CDR2 are MNHEY and SVGAGI. CDR3 length equals 11 residues. CDR3 DNA sequence: TGTGCCAGCAGCCAGGGGACGGAAGCTTTCTTT. Protein product: CASSQGTEAFF.

This clonotype was detected a few times. CDR3 loop: CASSLGTDLSTSYEQYV. The CDR3 region has the DNA TGTGCCAGCAGTTTAGGGACCGACCTGTCAACTTCCTACGAGCAGTACGTC. The rearrangement joins TRBV12-3 or TRBV12-4 to TRBJ2-7; D gene unclear. V lost 1 base, J lost 1 base, and 17 bases lay in between. The CDR3 spans 17 residues.